This T cell receptor (beta chain) was recorded in a study of OX40 agonist ivuxolimab in advanced cancers. On the study more broadly: The dose-escalation group included hepatocellular carcinoma, melanoma, renal cell carcinoma and head and neck cancer. Those enrolled were 70% to 85% male, with a mean age of approximately 60 years and ages from 23 to 79.

TCRdb's table, derived via immunoSEQ multiplex PCR, lists solely in-frame clones and lacks some. This table holds around 61,000 clones, around 93% found once. The CDR3 consists of 17 residues. Germline lookup yields CDR1 LGHNA and CDR2 YSLEER. J lost 0 bases, V lost 4 bases, and 8 bases had no gene match. Sequencing used CD4+ or CD8+ T cells sorted from blood, obtained in a trial of the OX40 agonist ivuxolimab. The rearrangement links TRBV4-3 to TRBJ1-4; 7 nucleotides align to TRBD1. This sequence originates from an adult with an advanced solid tumor such as melanoma, head and neck, liver or kidney cancer. The CDR3 DNA reads as TGCGCCAGCAGCCCACGGACAGGTGGGACAACTAATGAAAAACTGTTTTTT. Translating it yields CASSPRTGGTTNEKLFF.